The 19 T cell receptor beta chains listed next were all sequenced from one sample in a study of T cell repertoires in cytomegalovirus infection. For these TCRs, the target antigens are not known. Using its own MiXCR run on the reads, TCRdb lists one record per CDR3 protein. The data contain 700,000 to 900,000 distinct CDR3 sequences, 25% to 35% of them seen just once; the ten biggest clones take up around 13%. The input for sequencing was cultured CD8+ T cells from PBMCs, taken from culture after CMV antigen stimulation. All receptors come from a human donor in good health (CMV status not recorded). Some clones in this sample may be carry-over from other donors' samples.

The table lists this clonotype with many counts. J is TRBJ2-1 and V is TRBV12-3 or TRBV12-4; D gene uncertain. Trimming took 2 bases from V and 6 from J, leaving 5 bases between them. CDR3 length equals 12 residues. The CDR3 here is CASSLMVNEQFF. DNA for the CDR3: TGTGCCAGCAGTTTAATGGTCAATGAGCAGTTCTTC.

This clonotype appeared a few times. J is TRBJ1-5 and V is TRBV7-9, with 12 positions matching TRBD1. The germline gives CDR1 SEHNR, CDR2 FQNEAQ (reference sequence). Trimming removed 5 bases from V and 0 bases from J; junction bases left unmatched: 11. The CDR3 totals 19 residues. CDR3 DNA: TGTGCCAGCAGCCCCCCATCGGGACAGGGGGCCGATAGCAATCAGCCCCAGCATTTT. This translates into CASSPPSGQGADSNQPQHF.

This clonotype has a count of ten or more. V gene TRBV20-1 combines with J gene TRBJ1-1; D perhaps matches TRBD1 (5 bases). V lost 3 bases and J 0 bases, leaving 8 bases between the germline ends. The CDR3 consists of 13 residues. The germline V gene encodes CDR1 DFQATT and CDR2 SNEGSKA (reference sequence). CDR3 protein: CSARGRLNTEAFF. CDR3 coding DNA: TGCAGTGCTAGGGGACGGCTGAACACTGAAGCTTTCTTT.

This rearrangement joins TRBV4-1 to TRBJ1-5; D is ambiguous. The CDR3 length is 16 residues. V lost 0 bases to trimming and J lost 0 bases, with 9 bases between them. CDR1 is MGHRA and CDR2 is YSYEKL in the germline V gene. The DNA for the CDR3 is TGCGCCAGCAGCCAAGAATACAGCTATAGCAATCAGCCCCAGCATTTT. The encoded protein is CASSQEYSYSNQPQHF.

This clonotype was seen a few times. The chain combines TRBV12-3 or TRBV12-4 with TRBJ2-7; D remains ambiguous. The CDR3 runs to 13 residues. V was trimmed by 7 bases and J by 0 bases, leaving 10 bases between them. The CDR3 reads CASTSGGSYEQYF. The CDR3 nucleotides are TGTGCCAGCACTTCGGGCGGCTCCTACGAGCAGTACTTC.

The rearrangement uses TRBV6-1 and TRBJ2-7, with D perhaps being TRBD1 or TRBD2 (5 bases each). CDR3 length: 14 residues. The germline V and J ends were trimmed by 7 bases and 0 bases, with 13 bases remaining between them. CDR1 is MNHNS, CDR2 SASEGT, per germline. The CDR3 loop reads CASTLGDGSYEQYF. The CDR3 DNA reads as TGTGCCAGCACCCTTGGGGACGGCTCCTACGAGCAGTACTTC.

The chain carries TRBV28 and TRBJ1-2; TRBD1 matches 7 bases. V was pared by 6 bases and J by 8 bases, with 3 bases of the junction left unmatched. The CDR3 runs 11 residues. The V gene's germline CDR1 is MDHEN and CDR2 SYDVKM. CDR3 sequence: CASRTGSGYTF. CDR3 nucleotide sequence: TGTGCCAGCAGGACAGGGTCCGGCTACACCTTC.

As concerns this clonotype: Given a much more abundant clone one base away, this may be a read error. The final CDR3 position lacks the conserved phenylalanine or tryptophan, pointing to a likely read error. CDR3 sequence reads: CASSLDPSLTGELFL. CDR3 coding DNA: TGTGCCAGCAGCTTAGACCCATCTCTCACCGGGGAGCTGTTTTTG. This chain links TRBV7-6 with TRBJ2-2; D not resolved. This CDR3 spans 15 amino acids. Looked up from germline, CDR1 is SGHVS and CDR2 is FNYEAQ. V was pared by 1 base and J by 4 bases, with 10 bases between.

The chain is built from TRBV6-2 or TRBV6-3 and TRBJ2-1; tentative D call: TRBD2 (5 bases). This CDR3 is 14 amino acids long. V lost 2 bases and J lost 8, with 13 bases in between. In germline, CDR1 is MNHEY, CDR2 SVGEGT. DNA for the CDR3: TGTGCCAGCAGTTACGACGAGGGCGAGGATGAGCAGTTCTTC. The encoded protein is CASSYDEGEDEQFF.

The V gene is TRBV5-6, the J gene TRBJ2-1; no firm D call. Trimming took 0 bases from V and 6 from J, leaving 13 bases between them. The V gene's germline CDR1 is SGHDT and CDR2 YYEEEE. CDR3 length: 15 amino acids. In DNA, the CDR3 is TGTGCCAGCAGCTTGGGGGCAGGTCGGCGCAATGAGCAGTTCTTC. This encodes CASSLGAGRRNEQFF.

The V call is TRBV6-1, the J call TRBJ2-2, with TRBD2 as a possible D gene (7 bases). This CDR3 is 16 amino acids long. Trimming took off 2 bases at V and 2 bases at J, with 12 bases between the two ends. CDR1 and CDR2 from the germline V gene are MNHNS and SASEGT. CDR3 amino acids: CASSELTGGNTGELFF. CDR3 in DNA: TGTGCCAGCAGTGAATTAACGGGGGGCAACACCGGGGAGCTGTTTTTT.

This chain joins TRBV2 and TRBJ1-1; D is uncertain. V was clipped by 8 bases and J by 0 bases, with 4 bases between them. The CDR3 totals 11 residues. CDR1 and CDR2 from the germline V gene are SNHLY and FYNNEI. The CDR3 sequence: CASFLNTEAFF. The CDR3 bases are TGTGCCAGCTTCCTGAACACTGAAGCTTTCTTT.

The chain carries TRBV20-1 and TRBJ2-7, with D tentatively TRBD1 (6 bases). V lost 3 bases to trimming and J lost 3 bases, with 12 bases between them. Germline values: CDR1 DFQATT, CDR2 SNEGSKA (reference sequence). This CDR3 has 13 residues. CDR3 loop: CSARGQGSYEQYV. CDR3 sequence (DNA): TGCAGTGCTAGGGGGCAGGGGAGCTACGAGCAGTACGTC.

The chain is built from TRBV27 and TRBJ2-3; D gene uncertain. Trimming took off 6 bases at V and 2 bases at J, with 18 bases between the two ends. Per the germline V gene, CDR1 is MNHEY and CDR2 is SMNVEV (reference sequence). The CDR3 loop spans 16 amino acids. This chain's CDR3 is CASSFGSPWITDTQYF. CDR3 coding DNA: TGTGCCAGCAGCTTCGGTTCTCCGTGGATCACAGATACGCAGTATTTT.

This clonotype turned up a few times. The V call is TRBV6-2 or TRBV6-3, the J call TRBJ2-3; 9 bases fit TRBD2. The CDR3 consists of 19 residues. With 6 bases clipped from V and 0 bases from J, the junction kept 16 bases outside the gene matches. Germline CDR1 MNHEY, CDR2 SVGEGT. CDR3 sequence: CASSRYGALAGPSTDTQYF. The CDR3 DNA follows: TGTGCCAGCAGCAGATATGGGGCACTAGCGGGCCCTAGCACAGATACGCAGTATTTT.

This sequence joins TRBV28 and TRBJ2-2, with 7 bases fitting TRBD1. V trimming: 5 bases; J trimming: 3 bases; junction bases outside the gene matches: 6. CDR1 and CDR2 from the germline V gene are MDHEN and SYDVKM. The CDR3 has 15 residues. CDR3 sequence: CASSAPGQHTGELFF. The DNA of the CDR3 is TGTGCCAGCAGTGCCCCGGGACAGCACACCGGGGAGCTGTTTTTT. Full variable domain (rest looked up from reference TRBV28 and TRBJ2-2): DVKVTQSSRYLVKRTGEKVFLECVQDMDHENMFWYRQDPGLGLRLIYFSYDVKMKEKGDIPEGYSVSREKKERFSLILESASTNQTSMYLCASSAPGQHTGELFFGEGSRLTVL.

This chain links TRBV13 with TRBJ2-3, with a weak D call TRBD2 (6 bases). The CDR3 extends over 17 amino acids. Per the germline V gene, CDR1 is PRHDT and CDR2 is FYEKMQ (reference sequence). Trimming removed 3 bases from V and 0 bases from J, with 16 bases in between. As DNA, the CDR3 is TGTGCCAGCAGCTTTGGATCCCTGGCGGGGAGCACAGATACGCAGTATTTT. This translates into CASSFGSLAGSTDTQYF. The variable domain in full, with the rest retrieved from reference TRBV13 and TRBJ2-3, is AAGVIQSPRHLIKEKRETATLKCYPIPRHDTVYWYQQGPGQDPQFLISFYEKMQSDKGSIPDRFSAQQFSDYHSELNMSSLELGDSALYFCASSFGSLAGSTDTQYFGPGTRLTVL.

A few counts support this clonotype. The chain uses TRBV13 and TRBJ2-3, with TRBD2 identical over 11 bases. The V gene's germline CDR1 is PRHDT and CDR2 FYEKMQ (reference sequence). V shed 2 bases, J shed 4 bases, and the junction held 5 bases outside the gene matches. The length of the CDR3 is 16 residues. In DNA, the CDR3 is TGTGCCAGCAGCTTAAGGGCTAGCGGGGGGTCAGATACGCAGTATTTT. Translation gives CASSLRASGGSDTQYF. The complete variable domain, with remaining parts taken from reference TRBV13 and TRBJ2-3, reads AAGVIQSPRHLIKEKRETATLKCYPIPRHDTVYWYQQGPGQDPQFLISFYEKMQSDKGSIPDRFSAQQFSDYHSELNMSSLELGDSALYFCASSLRASGGSDTQYFGPGTRLTVL.

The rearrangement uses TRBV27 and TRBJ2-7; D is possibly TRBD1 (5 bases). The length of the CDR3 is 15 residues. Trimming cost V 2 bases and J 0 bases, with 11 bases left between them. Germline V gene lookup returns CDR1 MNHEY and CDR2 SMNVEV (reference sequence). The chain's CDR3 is CASSLAGFGSYEQYF. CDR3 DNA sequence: TGTGCCAGCAGTTTAGCAGGGTTCGGCTCCTACGAGCAGTACTTC.